The 21 T cell receptor beta chains reported below all come from one sample, sequenced in a study of cytomegalovirus exposure and HLA in healthy donors. 60 Vbeta and 13 Jbeta primers were used in PCR. This table comes from immunoSEQ multiplex PCR, and its TCRdb copy is limited to in-frame clones, with some not included. There are about 90,000 clones in the sample; roughly 84% occur only once, and 2.1% lies in the top ten. The sample taken for sequencing was PBMCs. The receptors were gathered from a man in his late teens or twenties in good health and CMV-seronegative.

The chain has TRBV6-1 and TRBJ1-5; unclear D gene. Germline lookup yields CDR1 MNHNS and CDR2 SASEGT. This CDR3 spans 15 amino acids. Trimming took off 8 bases at V and 5 bases at J, with 19 bases between the two ends. CDR3 sequence reads: CASHPVDWVDQPQHF. The DNA of the CDR3 is TGTGCCAGCCACCCGGTCGACTGGGTAGATCAGCCCCAGCATTTT.

The chain uses TRBV4-2 and TRBJ1-1; possible D gene TRBD1, 5 bases. CDR1 and CDR2 from the germline V gene are LGHNA and YNFKEQ. The CDR3 spans 12 residues. V was trimmed by 3 bases and J by 11 bases, leaving 13 bases between them. The CDR3 sequence is CASSHGGLEAFF. In nucleotides, the CDR3 is TGTGCCAGCAGCCACGGGGGTCTTGAGGCTTTCTTT.

The chain has TRBV27 and TRBJ2-3, with D perhaps matching TRBD2 (5 bases). Germline V gene sequence: CDR1 MNHEY, CDR2 SMNVEV (reference sequence). V was clipped by 8 bases and J by 5 bases, with 11 bases between them. The CDR3 has 12 amino acids. The CDR3 spells CASRETVDTQYF. The CDR3 coding sequence is TGTGCCAGCCGGGAAACAGTAGATACGCAGTATTTT.

The genes are TRBV6-1 and TRBJ2-3; 7 positions agree with TRBD1. This CDR3 is 16 amino acids long. The V and J ends lost 4 bases and 4 bases, in that order; junction bases with no gene match: 11. Germline CDR1 reads MNHNS; CDR2 reads SASEGT. CDR3 loop: CASSARDSIFADTQYF. CDR3 bases: TGTGCCAGCAGTGCTCGGGACAGTATATTCGCAGATACGCAGTATTTT.

The V gene is TRBV10-1, the J gene TRBJ1-4, with TRBD1 as a possible D gene (6 bases). The CDR3 sequence is 15 residues long. CDR1 and CDR2 (germline): WNHNN, SYGVQD (reference sequence). The germline V and J ends were trimmed by 4 bases and 8 bases, with 17 bases remaining between them. For the CDR3, the DNA is TGCGCCAGCAGTGCCGGAACAGGGTTGAGCGAAAAACTGTTTTTT. It translates to CASSAGTGLSEKLFF.

The chain links TRBV5-1 to TRBJ2-4; possibly TRBD2 for D (5 bases). V lost 4 bases, J lost 0 bases, and 20 bases lay in between. From germline, CDR1 is SGHRS and CDR2 YFSETQ. CDR3 size: 18 residues. The CDR3 DNA is TGCGCCAGCAGCCCGACTCCGGACGGCGGGTTAGCCAAAAACATTCAGTACTTC. Its protein is CASSPTPDGGLAKNIQYF. The full variable domain, with the rest looked up from reference TRBV5-1 and TRBJ2-4, is KAGVTQTPRYLIKTRGQQVTLSCSPISGHRSVSWYQQTPGQGLQFLFEYFSETQRNKGNFPGRFSGRQFSNSRSEMNVSTLELGDSALYLCASSPTPDGGLAKNIQYFGAGTRLSVL.

The V call is TRBV11-2, the J call TRBJ2-5; 7 bases are a match to TRBD1. Germline CDR1 reads SGHAT; CDR2 reads FQNNGV. This CDR3 contains 14 residues. Trimming at V came to 6 bases and at J to 4 bases, leaving 8 bases not matched to a gene. The CDR3 loop is CASRPVAGGETQYF. CDR3 sequence (DNA): TGTGCCAGCAGACCAGTGGCAGGGGGAGAGACCCAGTACTTC.

J is TRBJ2-7 and V is TRBV2; 11 positions match TRBD1. CDR1 is SNHLY and CDR2 is FYNNEI in the germline V gene. The CDR3 has 14 amino acids. Losses at the gene ends were 7 bases for V and 2 bases for J; bases not matched to a gene: 4. The CDR3 protein is CASKAGQGAYEQYF. CDR3 sequence (DNA): TGTGCCAGCAAAGCGGGACAGGGGGCCTACGAGCAGTACTTC.

This rearrangement joins TRBV6-4 to TRBJ1-5, with D unclear. V shed 6 bases and J shed 4 bases, with 19 bases lying between them. The CDR3 is 16 residues long. Germline values: CDR1 MRHNA, CDR2 SNTAGT. The chain's CDR3 is CASRITYYPQNQPQHF. The CDR3, as DNA: TGTGCCAGCAGAATTACTTATTATCCCCAAAATCAGCCCCAGCATTTT.

This clone was seen just once. CDR3 region: CASSLGGRVLDGYTF. Here the CDR3 DNA reads TGCGCCAGCAGCTTGGGCGGCAGGGTATTGGATGGCTACACCTTC. The genes are TRBV5-1 and TRBJ1-2, with D maybe TRBD1 (5 bases). The V and J ends lost 0 bases and 6 bases respectively, with 15 bases between them. The CDR3 length is 15 residues. Germline V gene sequence: CDR1 SGHRS, CDR2 YFSETQ.

The chain recombines TRBV2 with TRBJ1-5, with D maybe TRBD1 (5 bases). CDR1 is SNHLY and CDR2 is FYNNEI in the germline V gene. The CDR3 length is 13 residues. V shed 6 bases and J shed 4 bases, with 10 bases lying between them. CDR3 amino acids: CASRLQGNQPQHF. As DNA, the CDR3 is TGTGCCAGCAGACTCCAGGGTAATCAGCCCCAGCATTTT.

In regard to this clone: The same CDR3 is also encoded by other DNA sequences in this sample. The J gene is TRBJ2-5, the V gene TRBV20-1; D remains unclear. The CDR3 runs to 11 residues. Trimming removed 1 base at V and 4 bases at J, with 4 bases between. Germline CDR1 is DFQATT and CDR2 is SNEGSKA (reference sequence). CDR3 in amino acids: CSARAGETQYF. DNA of the CDR3: TGCAGTGCTAGAGCCGGAGAGACCCAGTACTTC.

The rearrangement joins TRBV29-1 to TRBJ1-1, with unresolved D. Trimming took off 1 base at V and 8 bases at J, with 8 bases between the two ends. CDR3 length equals 11 residues. The germline gives CDR1 SQVTM, CDR2 ANQGSEA. The CDR3 DNA reads TGCAGCGTTGAAGTACGGTGGGAAGCTTTCTTT. Protein sequence: CSVEVRWEAFF. Together with reference TRBV29-1 and TRBJ1-1, the CDR3 gives the full variable domain: SAVISQKPSRDICQRGTSLTIQCQVDSQVTMMFWYRQQPGQSLTLIATANQGSEATYESGFVIDKFPISRPNLTFSTLTVSNMSPEDSSIYLCSVEVRWEAFFGQGTRLTVV.

This sequence joins TRBV6-5 and TRBJ2-2, with unresolved D. CDR3 length: 15 amino acids. Germline loops: CDR1 MNHEY, CDR2 SVGAGI. Trimming took off 6 bases at V and 2 bases at J, with 13 bases between the two ends. The CDR3 here is CASSFGLGNTGELFF. The CDR3 DNA reads TGTGCCAGCAGCTTCGGTCTAGGTAACACCGGGGAGCTGTTTTTT.

V gene TRBV29-1 combines with J gene TRBJ2-7; perhaps TRBD2 as D (5 bases). Per the germline V gene, CDR1 is SQVTM and CDR2 is ANQGSEA. V lost 3 bases and J 8 bases, leaving 14 bases between the germline ends. The CDR3 totals 12 residues. The DNA of the CDR3 is TGCAGCGTTGACTCCGGGATCGACCAGCAGTACTTC. Amino acid sequence: CSVDSGIDQQYF.

The chain recombines TRBV11-2 with TRBJ1-2, with D possibly being TRBD1 (6 bases). Germline V lookup: CDR1 SGHAT, CDR2 FQNNGV. Trimming shortened V by 10 bases and J by 4 bases, and 13 bases separated the two germline ends. This CDR3 is built from 12 residues. The CDR3 loop reads CATSAGAYGYTF. For the CDR3, the DNA is TGTGCCACCTCGGCAGGGGCCTATGGCTACACCTTC.

This chain links TRBV6-5 with TRBJ2-7, with 7 bases aligning to TRBD2. After removal of 6 bases from V and 2 bases from J, the junction contained 7 bases not matched to a gene. Germline V lookup: CDR1 MNHEY, CDR2 SVGAGI. CDR3 size: 14 residues. CDR3 loop: CASRREREAYEQYF. CDR3 nucleotides: TGTGCCAGCAGGAGAGAGCGGGAAGCCTACGAGCAGTACTTC.

The rearrangement uses TRBV5-1 and TRBJ2-7; 7 bases agree with TRBD1. The germline CDR1 and CDR2 sequences are SGHRS and YFSETQ. The V segment lost 0 bases and the J segment 2 bases; nucleotides outside the gene matches: 8. There are 16 residues in the CDR3. Here the CDR3 DNA reads TGCGCCAGCAGCTTGGGTGGGGGACAGCGAGCCTACGAGCAGTACTTC. As protein: CASSLGGGQRAYEQYF.

The rearrangement links TRBV6-1 to TRBJ2-7; TRBD1 aligns across 9 bases. This CDR3 is built from 15 residues. Germline assignment: CDR1 MNHNS and CDR2 SASEGT. The J segment lost 5 bases and the V segment lost 4 bases, leaving 9 bases of the junction unmatched. Here the CDR3 DNA reads TGTGCCAGCAGTGGACCGGGACAGGGATCGAACGAGCAGTACTTC. Translation: CASSGPGQGSNEQYF.

The chain couples TRBV7-9 to TRBJ1-1, with 10 bases identical to TRBD1. Germline V gene lookup returns CDR1 SEHNR and CDR2 FQNEAQ (reference sequence). J was trimmed by 2 bases and V by 5 bases; bases with no gene match: 14. This CDR3 contains 18 residues. DNA for the CDR3: TGTGCCAGCAGCAAAGGGCGGGGACAGGGGCATTTTAACACTGAAGCTTTCTTT. The encoded protein is CASSKGRGQGHFNTEAFF. The full variable domain, with the rest looked up from reference TRBV7-9 and TRBJ1-1, is DTGVSQNPRHKITKRGQNVTFRCDPISEHNRLYWYRQTLGQGPEFLTYFQNEAQLEKSRLLSDRFSAERPKGSFSTLEIQRTEQGDSAMYLCASSKGRGQGHFNTEAFFGQGTRLTVV.

This chain links TRBV6-5 with TRBJ2-3; D might be TRBD1 (7 bases). Trimming left V 6 bases short and J 1 base short, with 14 bases between. In germline, CDR1 is MNHEY, CDR2 SVGAGI. This CDR3 contains 15 residues. The DNA for the CDR3 is TGTGCCAGCAGAAGACAGGGAGGAGGCACAGATACGCAGTATTTT. It is translated as CASRRQGGGTDTQYF.